A selection of T cell receptor beta chains follows, all from one sample in a study of shared clonotypes between healthy human individuals. Method: immunoSEQ multiplex PCR; TCRdb's copy keeps in-frame clones and lacks some. The repertoire includes 2 million to 3 million clones, 93% of them detected once, and more than 0.35% sits in the top ten. Sequencing was carried out using naive CD4+ T cells from PBMCs. All receptors derive from a man between 18 and 35 years old in good health. Some clones in this sample may be carry-over from other donors' samples. Both conserved end residues are part of each CDR3. The D gene is left open where the match is weak. Size is stated for part of the rows, as once, few or many counts, or as a class when the clone is expanded.

cdr3_nt | cdr3_aa | d_call | clone_size | v_call | cdr3_length | j_call
TGTGCCAGCAGTTCCCCGGACAGCTCTGGAAACACCATATATTTT | CASSSPDSSGNTIYF | NA | NA | TRBV28 | 15 | TRBJ1-3
TGTGCCAGCACCATAGCGCACGAGAACACTGAAGCTTTCTTT | CASTIAHENTEAFF | NA | NA | TRBV2 | 14 | TRBJ1-1
TGTGCCAGCAGCTTAGCCAGGGGATACGAGCAGTACTTC | CASSLARGYEQYF | NA | NA | TRBV7-8 | 13 | TRBJ2-7
TGCAGCGTCTGGACTAGCGGGCGCTACGAGCAGTACTTC | CSVWTSGRYEQYF | TRBD2 | once | TRBV29-1 | 13 | TRBJ2-7
TGTGCCAGCAGCTTGGTTAGTGGTGGACTAGCGGGACTGCACAATGAGCAGTTCTTC | CASSLVSGGLAGLHNEQFF | TRBD2 | once | TRBV5-4 | 19 | TRBJ2-1
TGTGCCAGCAGCCTTCGACAGGGGGATTCCTACGAGCAGTACTTC | CASSLRQGDSYEQYF | TRBD1 | NA | TRBV7-9 | 15 | TRBJ2-7
TGTGCCAGCAGTGCGACGGGGGTCTCTGGGCAGTACTTC | CASSATGVSGQYF | NA | NA | TRBV6-1 | 13 | TRBJ2-7
TGCAGCGTCGCAAGGGGGGGACTAGCGCGCACAGATACGCAGTATTTT | CSVARGGLARTDTQYF | TRBD2 | NA | TRBV29-1 | 16 | TRBJ2-3
TGTGCCAGCAGTTTATGGGTCGGGGGCGGAAACACCGGGGAGCTGTTTTTT | CASSLWVGGGNTGELFF | NA | NA | TRBV28 | 17 | TRBJ2-2
TGTGCCAGCAGCGTAGGGGGACAGGACTCTGGAAACACCATATATTTT | CASSVGGQDSGNTIYF | TRBD1 | once | TRBV9 | 16 | TRBJ1-3
TGTGCCAGCAGTCCCGGAGGGGGCAACACTGAAGCTTTCTTT | CASSPGGGNTEAFF | TRBD1 | NA | TRBV28 | 14 | TRBJ1-1
TGTGCCAGCGTGGGACGTAGCGAGCAGTACTTC | CASVGRSEQYF | NA | NA | TRBV28 | 11 | TRBJ2-7
TGTGCCAGCAGCTCGGGACAGGGGCACTCTGGGGCCAACGTCCTGACTTTC | CASSSGQGHSGANVLTF | TRBD1 | NA | TRBV5-6 | 17 | TRBJ2-6
TGCGCCAGCAGCCTTCCCGATGGGAGAAGCGGGCAGTACTTC | CASSLPDGRSGQYF | NA | NA | TRBV4-1 | 14 | TRBJ2-7
TGCGCCAGCACTCGCGGAGTGGAGGAGACCCAGTACTTC | CASTRGVEETQYF | NA | NA | TRBV5-1 | 13 | TRBJ2-5
TGTGCCAGCAGAATAGACAGGGGTCAACCCAAAAACATTCAGTACTTC | CASRIDRGQPKNIQYF | TRBD1 | NA | TRBV2 | 16 | TRBJ2-4
TGTGCCAGTCGCGGACAGGGGGCAACCGGGGAGCTGTTTTTT | CASRGQGATGELFF | TRBD1 | once | TRBV19 | 14 | TRBJ2-2
TGTGCCAGTAGTACACCGGCAGGGCCCTACGAGCAGTACTTC | CASSTPAGPYEQYF | NA | NA | TRBV19 | 14 | TRBJ2-7
TGTGCCAGCAGCGCGAGCAGGGGAGAGACCCAGTACTTC | CASSASRGETQYF | NA | NA | TRBV7-2 | 13 | TRBJ2-5
TGCGCCAGCAGCATTCCGGGACTAGCGGGATCGAATGAGCAGTTCTTC | CASSIPGLAGSNEQFF | TRBD2 | NA | TRBV5-1 | 16 | TRBJ2-1
TGTGCCAGCAGCGTAGCGGCTAGCGGGCACAATGAGCAGTTCTTC | CASSVAASGHNEQFF | TRBD2 | NA | TRBV9 | 15 | TRBJ2-1
TGTGCCAGCAGTTCCTGGGCGGGGAGAACAGGGGCCGATTCCTACGAGCAGTACTTC | CASSSWAGRTGADSYEQYF | NA | NA | TRBV28 | 19 | TRBJ2-7
TGCGCCAGCAGCAGGACTAGCGGGGGGAGCACAGATACGCAGTATTTT | CASSRTSGGSTDTQYF | TRBD2 | NA | TRBV5-1 | 16 | TRBJ2-3
TGTGCCAGCAGTTACTCGAGGCGACAGGGAAACATTCAGTACTTC | CASSYSRRQGNIQYF | TRBD1 | NA | TRBV6-5 | 15 | TRBJ2-4
TGTGCCAGCAGCCAACGGGAGCTCCTCATCGGCACTGAAGCTTTCTTT | CASSQRELLIGTEAFF | NA | NA | TRBV7-9 | 16 | TRBJ1-1
TGCGCCAGCAGCTTGGTTCAGGGGAGAAATTCCTACAATGAGCAGTTCTTC | CASSLVQGRNSYNEQFF | NA | once | TRBV5-1 | 17 | TRBJ2-1
TGTGCCACCAGCAGACCCCTTGCCAGGGGGAGCTTTCAGCCCCAGCATTTT | CATSRPLARGSFQPQHF | TRBD1 | NA | TRBV15 | 17 | TRBJ1-5
TGTGCCAGCAGCTCCGGGACTAGCGGGAGGTACGAGCAGTACTTC | CASSSGTSGRYEQYF | TRBD2 | NA | TRBV11-2 | 15 | TRBJ2-7
TGTGCCAGCAGTGAGGCACTGGGTCAGAACTATGGCTACACCTTC | CASSEALGQNYGYTF | NA | NA | TRBV25-1 | 15 | TRBJ1-2
TGCGCCAGCAGACCGGGACAGACCCCTTATGGCTACACCTTC | CASRPGQTPYGYTF | TRBD1 | NA | TRBV5-1 | 14 | TRBJ1-2
TGTGCCAGCTCACCACGGGTCGGAAAGAACACTGAAGCTTTCTTT | CASSPRVGKNTEAFF | NA | NA | TRBV18 | 15 | TRBJ1-1
TGCAGCGTTGGATTGGTAGCGGGCACAGATACGCAGTATTTT | CSVGLVAGTDTQYF | NA | NA | TRBV29-1 | 14 | TRBJ2-3
TGTGCCAGCACCAAAAACCGGGATCTTAGAACCGGGGAGCTGTTTTTT | CASTKNRDLRTGELFF | NA | NA | TRBV7-2 | 16 | TRBJ2-2
TGTGCCAGCGGTCCGGGACACCCATACGAGCAGTACTTC | CASGPGHPYEQYF | NA | NA | TRBV28 | 13 | TRBJ2-7
TGTGCCAGCAGCGTAGCCAGCTCCTACGAGCAGTACTTC | CASSVASSYEQYF | NA | NA | TRBV9 | 13 | TRBJ2-7
TGTGCCAGCAGTTTACCCGAGTTGGGACAGGGGGCGCGGGCTTTCTTT | CASSLPELGQGARAFF | TRBD1 | once | TRBV28 | 16 | TRBJ1-1
TGCGCCAGCAGCTTGGGTCAAAACACAGATACGCAGTATTTT | CASSLGQNTDTQYF | NA | NA | TRBV5-1 | 14 | TRBJ2-3